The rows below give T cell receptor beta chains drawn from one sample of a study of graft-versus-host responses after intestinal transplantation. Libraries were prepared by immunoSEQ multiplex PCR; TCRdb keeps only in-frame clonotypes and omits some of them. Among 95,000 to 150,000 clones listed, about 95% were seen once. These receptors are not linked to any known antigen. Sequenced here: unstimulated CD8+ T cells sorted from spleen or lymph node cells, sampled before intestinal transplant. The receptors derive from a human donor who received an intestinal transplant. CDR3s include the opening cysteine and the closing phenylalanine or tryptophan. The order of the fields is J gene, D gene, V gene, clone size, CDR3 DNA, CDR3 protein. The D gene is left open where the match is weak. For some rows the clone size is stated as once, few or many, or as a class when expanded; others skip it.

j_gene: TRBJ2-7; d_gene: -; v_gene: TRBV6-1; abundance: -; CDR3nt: TGTGCCAGCAGCGAGCACGACGGCTCCTACGAGCAGTACTTC; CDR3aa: CASSEHDGSYEQYF
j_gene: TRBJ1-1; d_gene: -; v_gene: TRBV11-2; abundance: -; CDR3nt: TGTGCCAGCAGCTTTTCCGGGGGCCCTAACACTGAAGCTTTCTTT; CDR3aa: CASSFSGGPNTEAFF
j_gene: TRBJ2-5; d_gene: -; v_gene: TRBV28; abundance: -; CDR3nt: TGTGCCAGCAGTCCTCTTTTGGGGGAGACCCAGTACTTC; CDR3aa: CASSPLLGETQYF
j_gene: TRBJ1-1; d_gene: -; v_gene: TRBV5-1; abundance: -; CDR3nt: TGCGCCAGCAGCTTGGAACAGGAAGTTGAAGCTTTCTTT; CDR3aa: CASSLEQEVEAFF
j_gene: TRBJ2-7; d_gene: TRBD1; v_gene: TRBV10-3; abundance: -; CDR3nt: TGTGCCATCAGTGAGTCTGGACAGGGGTCCTACGAGCAGTACTTC; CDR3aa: CAISESGQGSYEQYF
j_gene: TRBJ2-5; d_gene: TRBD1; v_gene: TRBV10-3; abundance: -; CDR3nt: TGTGCCATCAGTGAGAAGGACAGGGGGGGAGAGACCCAGTACTTC; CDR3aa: CAISEKDRGGETQYF
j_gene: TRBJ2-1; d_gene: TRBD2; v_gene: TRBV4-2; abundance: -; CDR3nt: TGTGCCAGCAGCCAAGATTGGGGGTCGGGGCTAGCGGGAGGGAGAAATGAGCAGTTCTTC; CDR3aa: CASSQDWGSGLAGGRNEQFF
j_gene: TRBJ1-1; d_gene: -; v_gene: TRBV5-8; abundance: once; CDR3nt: TGTGCCAGCAGCATAAGTTGGGGCTACACTGAAGCTTTCTTT; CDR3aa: CASSISWGYTEAFF
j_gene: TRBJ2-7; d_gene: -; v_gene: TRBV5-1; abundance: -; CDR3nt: TGCGCCAGCAGCCAAGGGATTAGCTCCTACGAGCAGTACTTC; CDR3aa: CASSQGISSYEQYF
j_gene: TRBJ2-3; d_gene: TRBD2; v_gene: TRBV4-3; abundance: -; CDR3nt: TGCGCCAGCAGCCTGGCTAGCGGGAAGAGCGATACGCAGTATTTT; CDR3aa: CASSLASGKSDTQYF
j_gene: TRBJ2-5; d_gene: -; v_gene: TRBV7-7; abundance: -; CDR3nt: TGTGCCAGCAGCGCCGGGACTGCGGGAGAGACCCAGTACTTC; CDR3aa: CASSAGTAGETQYF
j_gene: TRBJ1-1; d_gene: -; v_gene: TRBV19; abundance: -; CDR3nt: TGTGCCAGTAGTATTCTGATGTGGAACACTGAAGCTTTCTTT; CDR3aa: CASSILMWNTEAFF
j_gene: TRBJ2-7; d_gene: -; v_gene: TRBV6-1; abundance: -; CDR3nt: TGTGCCAGCAGTGAATTTACCGGGGGCGGGAACTACGAGCAGTACTTC; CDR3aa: CASSEFTGGGNYEQYF
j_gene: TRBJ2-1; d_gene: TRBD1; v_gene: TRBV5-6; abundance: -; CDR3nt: TGTGCCAGCAGCTTTGGACAGGGGTTCTATGAGCAGTTCTTC; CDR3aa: CASSFGQGFYEQFF
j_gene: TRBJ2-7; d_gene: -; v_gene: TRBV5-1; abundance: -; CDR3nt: TGCGCCAGCAGCTTGGACGACGGTTCCTACGAGCAGTACTTC; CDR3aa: CASSLDDGSYEQYF
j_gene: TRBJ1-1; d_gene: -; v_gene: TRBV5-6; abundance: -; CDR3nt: TGTGCCAGCAGCCTGGGACCTCCGGGCACTGAAGCTTTCTTT; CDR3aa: CASSLGPPGTEAFF
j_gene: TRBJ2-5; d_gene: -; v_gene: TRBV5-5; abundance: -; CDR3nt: TGTGCCAGCAGCTTGGGAGGGGGAATCGGGACCCAGTACTTC; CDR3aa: CASSLGGGIGTQYF
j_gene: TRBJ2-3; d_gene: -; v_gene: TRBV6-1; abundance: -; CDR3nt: TGTGCCAGCAGTGAATGGGGAGATACGCAGTATTTT; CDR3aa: CASSEWGDTQYF
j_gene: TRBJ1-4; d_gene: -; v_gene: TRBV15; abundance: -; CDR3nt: TGTGCCACCAGCAGAGTCGGGTTGTATGAAAAACTGTTTTTT; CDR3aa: CATSRVGLYEKLFF
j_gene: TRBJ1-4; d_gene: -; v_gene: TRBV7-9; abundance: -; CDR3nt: TGTGCCAGCAGTTCAAGCCCCACGGGACCGCGAAATGAAAAACTGTTTTTT; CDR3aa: CASSSSPTGPRNEKLFF
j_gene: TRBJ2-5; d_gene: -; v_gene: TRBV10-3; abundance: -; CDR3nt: TGTGCCATCAGTGACCCCGAGGCCTCTTGGGTTGGAGAGACCCAGTACTTC; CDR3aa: CAISDPEASWVGETQYF
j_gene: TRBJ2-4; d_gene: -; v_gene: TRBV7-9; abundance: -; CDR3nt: TGTGCCAGCAGCTTTGAGGCCAAAAACATTCAGTACTTC; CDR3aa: CASSFEAKNIQYF
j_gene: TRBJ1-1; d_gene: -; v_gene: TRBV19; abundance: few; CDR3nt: TGTGCCAGTATCGGTAGGAACAGCCCCACTGAAGCTTTCTTT; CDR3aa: CASIGRNSPTEAFF
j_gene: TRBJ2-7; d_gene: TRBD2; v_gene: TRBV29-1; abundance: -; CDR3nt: TGCAGCGTTCTTGGGACTAGCGGGCCTTACGAGCAGTACTTC; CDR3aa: CSVLGTSGPYEQYF
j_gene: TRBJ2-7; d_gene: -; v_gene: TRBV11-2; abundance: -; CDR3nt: TGTGCCAGCAGCTTAAGACCGTCACCCTACGAGCAGTACTTC; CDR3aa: CASSLRPSPYEQYF
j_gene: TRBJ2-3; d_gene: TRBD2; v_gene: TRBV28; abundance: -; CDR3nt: TGTGCCAGCAGTTCCCCCTTCATAGCGGGCCGGAGCCCCAGCACAGATACGCAGTATTTT; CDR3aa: CASSSPFIAGRSPSTDTQYF
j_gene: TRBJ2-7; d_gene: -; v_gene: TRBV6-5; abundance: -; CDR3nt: TGTGCCAGCATATCGACAGGCGACTCCTACGAGCAGTACTTC; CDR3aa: CASISTGDSYEQYF
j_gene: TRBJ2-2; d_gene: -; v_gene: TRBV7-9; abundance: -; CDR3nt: TGTGCCAGCAGCTCCCGGCAGAGAGCGGGCTATAGAAACACCGGGGAGCTGTTTTTT; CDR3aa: CASSSRQRAGYRNTGELFF
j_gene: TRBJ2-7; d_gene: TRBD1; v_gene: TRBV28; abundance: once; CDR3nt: TGTGCCAGCAGTTGGGGGACAGACTACGAGCAGTACTTC; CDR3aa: CASSWGTDYEQYF
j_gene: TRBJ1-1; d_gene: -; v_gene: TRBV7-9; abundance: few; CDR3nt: TGTGCCAGCAGCCTTCGGGGTACTGAAGCTTTCTTT; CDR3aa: CASSLRGTEAFF
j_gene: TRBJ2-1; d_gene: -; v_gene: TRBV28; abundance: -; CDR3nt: TGTGCCAGCAGTTTTTCTCCGGGGTACAATGAGCAGTTCTTC; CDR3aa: CASSFSPGYNEQFF
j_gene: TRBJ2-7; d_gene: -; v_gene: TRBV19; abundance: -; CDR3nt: TGTGCCAGTAGTATAGATCGAGGGTCCTACGAGCAGTACTTC; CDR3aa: CASSIDRGSYEQYF
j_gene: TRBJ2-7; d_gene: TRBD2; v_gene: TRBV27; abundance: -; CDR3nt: TGTGCCAGCAGTTCCGGGGGGACTTCTCCACTCTTC; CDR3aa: CASSSGGTSPLF
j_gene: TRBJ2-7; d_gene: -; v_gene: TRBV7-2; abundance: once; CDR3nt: TGTGCCAGCAGCGACTACCGGGACCGTCACTACGAGCAGTACTTC; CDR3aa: CASSDYRDRHYEQYF
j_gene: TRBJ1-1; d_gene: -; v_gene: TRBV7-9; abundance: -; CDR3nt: TGTGCCAGCGGGGAGGAATTGAACACTGAAGCTTTCTTT; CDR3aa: CASGEELNTEAFF
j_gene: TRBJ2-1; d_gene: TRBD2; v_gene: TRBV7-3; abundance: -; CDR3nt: TGTGCCAGCAGCTTAGTAGGTGGGAGCGGGGTCAATGAGCAGTTCTTC; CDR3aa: CASSLVGGSGVNEQFF
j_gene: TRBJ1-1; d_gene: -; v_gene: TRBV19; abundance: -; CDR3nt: TGTGCCAGTAGTATTGGATTAGGGTATGGCACTGAAGCTTTCTTT; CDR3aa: CASSIGLGYGTEAFF
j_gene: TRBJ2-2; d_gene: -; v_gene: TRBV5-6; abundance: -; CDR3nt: TGTGCCAGCAGCTCCCCGGGACCCTGGAAGAACACCGGGGAGCTGTTTTTT; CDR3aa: CASSSPGPWKNTGELFF
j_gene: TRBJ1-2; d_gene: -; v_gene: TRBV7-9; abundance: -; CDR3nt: TGTGCCAGCAGCTCGGGTCGATTCAACGATGGCTACACCTTC; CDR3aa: CASSSGRFNDGYTF
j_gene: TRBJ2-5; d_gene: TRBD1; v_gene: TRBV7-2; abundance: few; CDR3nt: TGTGCCAGCAGCTTAGTTGCGGACAGGAGCCAAGAGACCCAGTACTTC; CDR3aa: CASSLVADRSQETQYF
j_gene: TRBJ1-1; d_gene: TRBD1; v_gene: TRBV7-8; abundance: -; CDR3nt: TGTGCCAGCAGCCCGCAGACAGGGTCGAACACTGAAGCTTTCTTT; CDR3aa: CASSPQTGSNTEAFF
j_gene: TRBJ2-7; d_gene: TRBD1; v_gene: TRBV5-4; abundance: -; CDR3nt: TGTGCCAGCAGCTCGGACAGGAGTCCCTACGAGCAGTACTTC; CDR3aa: CASSSDRSPYEQYF
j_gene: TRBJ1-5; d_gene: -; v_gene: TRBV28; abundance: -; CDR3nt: TGTGCCAGCAGTTTATGGGGGAGCAATCAGCCCCAGCATTTT; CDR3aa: CASSLWGSNQPQHF
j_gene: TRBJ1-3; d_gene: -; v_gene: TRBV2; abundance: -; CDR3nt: TGTGCCAGCAGGGAAACAGGGAGCTCTGGAAACACCATATATTTT; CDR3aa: CASRETGSSGNTIYF
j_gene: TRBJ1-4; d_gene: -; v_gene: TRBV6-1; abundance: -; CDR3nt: TGTGCCAGCAGTGATCTCGGAGGGGAAGAAAAACTGTTTTTT; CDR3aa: CASSDLGGEEKLFF
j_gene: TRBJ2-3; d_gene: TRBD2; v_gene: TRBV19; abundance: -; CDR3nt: TGTGCCAGTAGTACACTAGCGGGAAGCACAGATACGCAGTATTTT; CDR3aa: CASSTLAGSTDTQYF
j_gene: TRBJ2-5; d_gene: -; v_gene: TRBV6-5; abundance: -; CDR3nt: TGTGCCAGCAGTTTTAGCGGAACACAAGAGACCCAGTACTTC; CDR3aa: CASSFSGTQETQYF
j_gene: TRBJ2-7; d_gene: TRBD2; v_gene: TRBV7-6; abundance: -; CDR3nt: TGTGCCAGCAGCTTAGGACTAGCGGGAGTAAATGCTTACGAGCAGTACTTC; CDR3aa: CASSLGLAGVNAYEQYF
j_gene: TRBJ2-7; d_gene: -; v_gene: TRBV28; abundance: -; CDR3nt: TGTGCCAGCAGCCCCAGAGGGGCCTACGAGCAGTACTTC; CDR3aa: CASSPRGAYEQYF
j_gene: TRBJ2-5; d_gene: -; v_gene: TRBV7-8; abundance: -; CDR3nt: TGTGCCAGCAGCCCGCACCTCGGGTCCCAAGAGACCCAGTACTTC; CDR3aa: CASSPHLGSQETQYF
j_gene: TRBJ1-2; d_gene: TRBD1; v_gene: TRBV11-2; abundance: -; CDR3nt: TGTGCCAGCAGCTCTTCGGGACAGGGGGTTGACTATGGCTACACCTTC; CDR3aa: CASSSSGQGVDYGYTF
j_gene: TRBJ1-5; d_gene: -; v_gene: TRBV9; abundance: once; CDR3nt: TGTGCCAGCAGCGTAGGGGGGAGCAATCAGCCCCAGCATTTT; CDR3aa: CASSVGGSNQPQHF
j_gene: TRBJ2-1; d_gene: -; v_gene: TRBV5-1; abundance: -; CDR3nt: TGCGCCAGCAGTGAGGGGGAGGGCCGGAATGAGCAGTTCTTC; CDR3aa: CASSEGEGRNEQFF